The present entry profiles one T cell receptor (beta chain) with its context. The target antigen is unknown. The sample belongs to a study of OX40 agonist ivuxolimab in advanced cancers. Study background: The patients' treatment was ivuxolimab, an agonistic anti-OX40 (CD134) antibody. The study enrolled dose-escalation patients with hepatocellular carcinoma, melanoma, renal cell or head and neck cancer.

Sampling times: baseline, cycle 4 day 1, cycle 7 day 1. TCRdb's copy holds only in-frame clones and misses some; the assay was immunoSEQ multiplex PCR. The sample has about 58,000 clones, more than 80% seen once. Trimming shortened V by 1 base and J by 5 bases, and 18 bases separated the two germline ends. CDR3 length equals 17 residues. Germline CDR1 is SGHNT and CDR2 is YYREEE (reference sequence). General study findings and limits: At 0.1-3.0 mg/kg, partial responders had clonal expansion among the lowest observed.

The chain carries TRBV5-4 and TRBJ2-2; D is perhaps TRBD1 or TRBD2 (6 bases each). The sequences come from CD4+ or CD8+ T cells sorted from blood, collected in a trial of the OX40 agonist ivuxolimab. The clonotype originates from an adult with an advanced solid tumor such as melanoma, head and neck, liver or kidney cancer. CDR3 bases: TGTGCCAGCAGCTTGTCGGGATGGGGGGCCTCAACCGGGGAGCTGTTTTTT. Translated: CASSLSGWGASTGELFF.